These 3 T cell receptor beta chains originate from one sample sequenced in a study of shared clonotypes between healthy human individuals. Only in-frame clones appear in the TCRdb table, and some are missing; sequencing was by immunoSEQ multiplex PCR. The sample lists around 2.1 million clones, approximately 94% occurring once. The naive CD8 population came from CD45RO-negative cells selected for CCR7, without terminally differentiated effector memory CD45RA+ cells. Material for sequencing was naive CD8+ T cells from PBMCs. The receptors here all came from a man aged 18 to 35 in good health. Some clones in this sample may be carry-over from other donors' samples.

The V and J genes are TRBV7-9 and TRBJ2-7, with D tentatively TRBD1 (6 bases). Germline V gene lookup returns CDR1 SEHNR and CDR2 FQNEAQ (reference sequence). V was trimmed by 1 base and J by 2 bases, leaving 9 bases between them. The CDR3 spans 14 residues. CDR3 protein: CASSLGTDPYEQYF. The CDR3 nucleotides read TGTGCCAGCAGCTTAGGGACAGACCCCTACGAGCAGTACTTC.

The chain uses TRBV7-3 and TRBJ2-7, with TRBD1 as a possible D gene (7 bases). Looked up from germline, CDR1 is SGHTA and CDR2 is FQGTGA. Trimming took off 3 bases at V and 4 bases at J, with 16 bases between the two ends. This CDR3 region has 15 residues. The CDR3 region is CASSLEGAYGYEQYF. CDR3 nucleotides: TGTGCCAGCAGCTTGGAGGGGGCCTACGGATACGAGCAGTACTTC.

The chain employs TRBV11-2 and TRBJ2-7; possible D gene TRBD2, 5 bases. The CDR3 contains 14 residues. CDR1 is SGHAT and CDR2 is FQNNGV in the germline V gene. V was cut by 5 bases and J by 0 bases, with 11 bases left in between. CDR3 region: CASSPLGSSYEQYF. DNA for the CDR3: TGTGCCAGCAGCCCCTTAGGGAGCTCCTACGAGCAGTACTTC.